Shown below are 15 T cell receptor beta chains from a single sample sequenced in a study of blood T cell repertoires in COVID-19. This table comes from immunoSEQ multiplex PCR, and its TCRdb copy is limited to in-frame clones, with some not included. The table includes more than 300,000 clones, approximately 90% detected once. Sequencing was carried out using PBMCs or T cells enriched from blood (not recorded which). The receptors derive from a woman between 18 and 29 years old who had recovered from COVID-19.

The V gene is TRBV4-1, the J gene TRBJ2-7, with 10 bases that match TRBD2. The length of the CDR3 is 15 residues. The germline CDR1 and CDR2 sequences are MGHRA and YSYEKL. J lost 5 bases, V lost 1 base, and 5 bases had no gene match. CDR3 protein: CASSQGDGTSDEQYF. Written as DNA, the CDR3 is TGCGCCAGCAGCCAAGGGGATGGGACTAGCGACGAGCAGTACTTC.

This clone occurred once. The chain carries TRBV10-3 and TRBJ1-1; 8 bases are shared with TRBD1. V was pared by 10 bases and J by 4 bases, with 5 bases of the junction left unmatched. CDR1 is ENHRY and CDR2 is SYGVKD in the germline V gene. The CDR3 has 12 residues. The CDR3, as DNA: TGTGCCACGACAGGGGAGGGCACTGAAGCTTTCTTT. It yields the protein CATTGEGTEAFF.

The gene calls are TRBV5-5 and TRBJ2-7, with D maybe TRBD1 (6 bases). The germline V gene encodes CDR1 SGHKS and CDR2 YYEKEE (reference sequence). The V gene lost 4 bases and the J gene lost 5 bases, with 16 bases spanning the gap. This CDR3 contains 14 residues. CDR3 sequence: CASSPHRVVDEQYF. The CDR3 coding sequence is TGTGCCAGCAGCCCGCACAGGGTCGTCGACGAGCAGTACTTC.

CDR3 region: CASSLSEPPAAPEKLFF. The DNA of the CDR3 is TGTGCCAGCAGTTTATCCGAACCCCCCGCGGCTCCTGAAAAACTGTTTTTT. V usage is TRBV27 and J usage is TRBJ1-4, with D unresolved. Trimming left V 0 bases short and J 7 bases short, with 18 bases between. This CDR3 region has 17 residues. Germline V lookup: CDR1 MNHEY, CDR2 SMNVEV (reference sequence).

V and J are TRBV19 and TRBJ1-1; 8 bases fit TRBD1. V trimming: 11 bases; J trimming: 4 bases; junction bases outside the gene matches: 12. The CDR3 has 14 amino acids. Germline CDR1 is LNHDA and CDR2 is SQIVND (reference sequence). The CDR3: CASGQGRAGTEAFF. The CDR3 nucleotides read TGTGCCTCAGGACAGGGAAGAGCAGGCACTGAAGCTTTCTTT.

This clone occurred a few times. The chain links TRBV7-9 to TRBJ2-1; 11 bases align to TRBD2. The V and J ends lost 3 bases and 6 bases, in that order; junction bases with no gene match: 4. The CDR3 sequence is 15 residues long. Germline CDR1 and CDR2: SEHNR and FQNEAQ (reference sequence). The CDR3 DNA reads as TGTGCCAGCAGCTTGGCTAGCGGGGGGATCAATGAGCAGTTCTTC. It specifies CASSLASGGINEQFF.

The gene calls are TRBV7-9 and TRBJ1-5; 9 nucleotides align to TRBD1. In germline, CDR1 is SEHNR, CDR2 FQNEAQ (reference sequence). The CDR3 runs to 16 residues. J gave up 1 base and V 1 base, and 2 bases lay outside the gene matches. The CDR3 DNA is TGTGCCAGCAGCTTAGGGACAGGGGTAAGCAATCAGCCCCAGCATTTT. It yields the protein CASSLGTGVSNQPQHF.

The gene calls are TRBV11-3 and TRBJ2-1; D may be TRBD1 (6 bases). In germline, CDR1 is SGHNT, CDR2 YENEEA. The CDR3 totals 13 residues. V was trimmed by 5 bases and J by 9 bases, leaving 14 bases between them. CDR3 residues: CASSRRGSLEQFF. DNA for the CDR3: TGTGCCAGCAGCCGCAGGGGAAGCCTTGAGCAGTTCTTC.

The chain recombines TRBV3-1 (or the pseudogene TRBV3-2) with TRBJ1-2; a possible D gene is TRBD1 (6 bases). Germline V CDR1 and CDR2: LGHDT, YNNKEL (reference sequence). V lost 3 bases and J lost 2, with 7 bases in between. The CDR3 runs 13 residues. CDR3 nucleotides: TGTGCCAGCAGCCATCAGGGGAACTATGGCTACACCTTC. Its translation: CASSHQGNYGYTF.

The chain uses TRBV2 and TRBJ1-2, with D uncertain. V lost 10 bases and J 7 bases, leaving 19 bases between the germline ends. Germline V gene lookup returns CDR1 SNHLY and CDR2 FYNNEI. The CDR3 loop spans 13 amino acids. This CDR3 reads CATLEGREAGYTF. In DNA, the CDR3 is TGTGCCACCCTTGAGGGTAGGGAGGCTGGCTACACCTTC.

This chain links TRBV19 with TRBJ1-5; 10 bases are a match to TRBD1. The CDR3 has 16 residues. CDR1 LNHDA and CDR2 SQIVND come from the germline V gene (reference sequence). V shed 6 bases and J 0 bases; nucleotides not matched to a gene: 5. The CDR3 loop is CASSRQGANSNQPQHF. The CDR3, as DNA: TGTGCCAGTAGCCGACAGGGGGCTAATAGCAATCAGCCCCAGCATTTT. Complete variable domain (other parts from reference TRBV19 and TRBJ1-5): DGGITQSPKYLFRKEGQNVTLSCEQNLNHDAMYWYRQDPGQGLRLIYYSQIVNDFQKGDIAEGYSVSREKKESFPLTVTSAQKNPTAFYLCASSRQGANSNQPQHFGDGTRLSIL.

V usage is TRBV5-1 and J usage is TRBJ2-1, with a weak D call TRBD1 (5 bases). Per the germline V gene, CDR1 is SGHRS and CDR2 is YFSETQ. The V end lost 7 bases, the J end lost 5 bases, and 10 bases lay between the germline ends. The CDR3 consists of 12 residues. CDR3 residues: CASSEGDNEQFF. In DNA, the CDR3 is TGCGCCAGCTCCGAAGGGGACAATGAGCAGTTCTTC.

V usage is TRBV29-1 and J usage is TRBJ2-7; TRBD1 aligns across 9 bases. This CDR3 has 13 residues. Germline assignment: CDR1 SQVTM and CDR2 ANQGSEA. J lost 4 bases, V lost 7 bases, and 8 bases had no gene match. CDR3 sequence reads: CSARQGEPYEQYF. Written as DNA, the CDR3 is TGCAGCGCCCGACAGGGGGAACCTTACGAGCAGTACTTC.

The CDR3 sequence is CASSLNRGVGEKLFF. The CDR3, as DNA: TGTGCCAGCAGTCTCAACAGGGGGGTGGGTGAAAAACTGTTTTTT. The chain has TRBV28 and TRBJ1-4, with TRBD1 matching over 8 bases. V was pared by 5 bases and J by 7 bases, with 9 bases of the junction left unmatched. Germline assignment: CDR1 MDHEN and CDR2 SYDVKM. The CDR3 spans 15 residues.

CDR3 region: CASSRPRGGENTEAFF. DNA of the CDR3: TGTGCCAGCAGCCGCCCAAGGGGGGGGGAGAACACTGAAGCTTTCTTT. The genes are TRBV4-2 and TRBJ1-1, with TRBD1 as a possible D gene (6 bases). V was pared by 4 bases and J by 1 base, with 16 bases between. CDR1 and CDR2 (germline): LGHNA, YNFKEQ. CDR3 length: 16 amino acids.